This record looks at one TCR beta chain sequence and its context. Cohort assignment relied on participant-reported clinical history. V gave up 6 bases and J gave up 0 bases, with 9 bases separating them. The CDR3 sequence is 15 residues long. In germline, CDR1 is MNHEY, CDR2 SMNVEV (reference sequence). In the original analysis: Estimation of nucleated cell counts relied on the amplification of reference gene primers. Clones were sequenced by immunoSEQ multiplex PCR, and TCRdb holds only the in-frame ones, with some missing. V, J and clone size are those of that table, while D and trimming were read from the DNA. Of over 200,000 clones in the sample, nearly 90% were seen once. This sample is part of a study of blood T cell repertoires in COVID-19.

The TCR sequence derives from a man aged 25 to 45 who had recovered from COVID-19. The V call is TRBV27, the J call TRBJ2-6; TRBD1 might be the D (5 bases). The sequenced material came from PBMCs or T cells enriched from blood (not recorded which). The CDR3: CASSYQGSGANVLTF. The DNA of the CDR3 is TGTGCCAGCAGCTATCAGGGCTCTGGGGCCAACGTCCTGACTTTC.